These 31 T cell receptor beta chains were all obtained from the same sample, sequenced in a study of T cells in Graves' hyperthyroidism and ophthalmopathy. Researchers amplified the TCR beta CDR3 regions from RNA transcripts. First-round RT-PCR targeting the TCR CDR3 was performed with the HTBI primer set. Each CDR3 protein gets one entry after TCRdb re-called the multiplex PCR reads with MiXCR. The table has about 640,000 distinct CDR3 sequences, less than 25% seen once. The specimen sequenced was blood. The origin of the receptors is a man aged 25 to 45 with Graves' ophthalmopathy.

The V gene is TRBV19, the J gene TRBJ2-1; 8 bases map to TRBD2. Losses at the gene ends were 6 bases for V and 2 bases for J; bases not matched to a gene: 6. The germline V gene has CDR1 LNHDA and CDR2 SQIVND (reference sequence). The CDR3 has 15 residues. CDR3 protein: CASSPPSGPYNEQFF. DNA of the CDR3: TGTGCCAGTAGCCCCCCTAGCGGGCCCTACAATGAGCAGTTCTTC.

This clonotype has a handful of counts. The chain employs TRBV27 and TRBJ2-7; D assignment may be TRBD1 or TRBD2 (5 bases each). This CDR3 region has 12 residues. Trimming pared 8 bases from V and 5 bases from J, leaving 13 bases between. The germline V gene encodes CDR1 MNHEY and CDR2 SMNVEV (reference sequence). CDR3 protein: CASARGAHEQYF. DNA for the CDR3: TGTGCCAGCGCGAGAGGGGCCCACGAGCAGTACTTC.

The V gene is TRBV27, the J gene TRBJ2-7; no definite D call. Trimming left V 5 bases short and J 3 bases short, with 14 bases between. This CDR3 region has 14 residues. CDR1 is MNHEY and CDR2 is SMNVEV in the germline V gene (reference sequence). The CDR3 loop reads CASSAVATVYEQYF. The DNA for the CDR3 is TGTGCCAGCAGTGCAGTAGCCACCGTCTACGAGCAGTACTTC.

In its sample, this clonotype was seen a few times. The chain uses TRBV2 and TRBJ2-2, with 9 bases matching TRBD2. Germline trimming cut 7 bases from V and 4 bases from J; bases unmatched to any gene: 4. Germline lookup yields CDR1 SNHLY and CDR2 FYNNEI. The CDR3 is 14 residues long. CDR3 DNA sequence: TGTGCCAGCACGGGACTAGCAGGCACCGGGGAGCTGTTTTTT. This sequence encodes CASTGLAGTGELFF.

This clonotype occurred a few times. The chain combines TRBV27 with TRBJ2-1; D gene ambiguous. Between the trimmed V and J ends, which lost 8 bases and 0 bases, there was a span of 11 bases. Germline CDR1 and CDR2: MNHEY and SMNVEV (reference sequence). The CDR3 consists of 14 residues. The CDR3 region has the DNA TGTGCCAGCGGCTTCTTTGGCTCCTACAATGAGCAGTTCTTC. This encodes CASGFFGSYNEQFF.

This clonotype was counted between two and nine times. This rearrangement joins TRBV28 to TRBJ2-7, with D perhaps TRBD1 or TRBD2 (5 bases each). The V end was cut by 4 bases, the J end by 5 bases, with 21 bases between. The germline CDR1 and CDR2 sequences are MDHEN and SYDVKM. The CDR3 consists of 16 residues. CDR3 protein: CASSSPGTAKSHEQYF. CDR3 in DNA: TGTGCCAGCAGTTCCCCGGGGACGGCAAAGTCCCACGAGCAGTACTTC.

This clonotype was detected only a few times. The chain couples TRBV2 to TRBJ1-1; D not certain. Trimming removed 4 bases at V and 7 bases at J, with 4 bases between. Per the germline V gene, CDR1 is SNHLY and CDR2 is FYNNEI. The CDR3 spans 10 residues. The CDR3: CASSANEAFF. The CDR3, as DNA: TGTGCCAGCAGTGCTAATGAAGCTTTCTTT.

This clonotype was counted ten times or more. The chain joins TRBV18 to TRBJ1-5, with D perhaps matching TRBD1 (5 bases). The germline gives CDR1 KGHSH, CDR2 LQKENI. The CDR3 has 14 amino acids. V was cut by 2 bases and J by 3 bases, with 8 bases left in between. CDR3 region: CASSPTGTNQPQHF. CDR3 coding DNA: TGTGCCAGCTCACCAACGGGGACCAATCAGCCCCAGCATTTT.

At least ten counts were recorded for this clonotype. For the CDR3, the DNA is TGCAGTGCTAGTCGGGGGGTTGATACGCAGTATTTT. Protein sequence: CSASRGVDTQYF. The chain recombines TRBV20-1 with TRBJ2-3, with TRBD2 matching over 7 bases. Per germline, CDR1 DFQATT and CDR2 SNEGSKA (reference sequence). V lost 3 bases to trimming and J lost 6 bases; unmatched junction nucleotides: 3. The CDR3 is 12 residues long.

The chain has TRBV7-9 and TRBJ1-1; D unclear. Trimming removed 1 base at V and 0 bases at J, with 15 bases between. CDR1 and CDR2 (germline): SEHNR, FQNEAQ (reference sequence). The CDR3 is 17 residues long. CDR3 loop: CASSLGRVGKVNTEAFF. The DNA of the CDR3 is TGTGCCAGCAGCTTAGGAAGAGTAGGCAAAGTGAACACTGAAGCTTTCTTT.

At least ten counts were recorded for this clonotype. The chain uses TRBV11-2 and TRBJ1-1; no firm D call. V lost 5 bases and J lost 2, with 12 bases in between. Germline CDR1 SGHAT, CDR2 FQNNGV. The CDR3 consists of 14 residues. Written as DNA, the CDR3 is TGTGCCAGCAGCGTCAGTACGGAAAACACTGAAGCTTTCTTT. It specifies CASSVSTENTEAFF.

This clonotype occurred many times. This chain uses TRBV5-1 with TRBJ2-2; 10 bases line up with TRBD2. This CDR3 has 16 residues. Trimming took 7 bases from V and 0 from J; bases not matched to a gene: 6. Germline V lookup: CDR1 SGHRS, CDR2 YFSETQ. CDR3 sequence reads: CASRAGLASNTGELFF. CDR3 DNA: TGCGCCAGCCGCGCGGGACTAGCGTCGAACACCGGGGAGCTGTTTTTT.

To note about this clonotype: A much more abundant neighbour one base away suggests this may be a read error. The chain carries TRBV3-1 and TRBJ1-5, with D tentatively TRBD1 (5 bases). The CDR3 length is 14 residues. CDR1 is LGHDT and CDR2 is YNNKEL in the germline V gene (reference sequence). CDR3 nucleotides: TGTGCCAGCAGCCAACAGGGTAGTAATCCGCCCCAGCATTTT. As protein: CASSQQGSNPPQHF. Variable domain in full (rest from reference TRBV3-1 and TRBJ1-5): DTAVSQTPKYLVTQMGNDKSIKCEQNLGHDTMYWYKQDSKKFLKIMFSYNNKELIINETVPNRFSPKSPDKAHLNLHINSLELGDSAVYFCASSQQGSNPPQHFGDGTRLSIL.

The CDR3 DNA reads as TGCAGTGCTCTTACAGGGGAAGGAGGCTACACCTTC. Its protein product is CSALTGEGGYTF. The chain uses TRBV20-1 and TRBJ1-2; 7 positions agree with TRBD1. Germline assignment: CDR1 DFQATT and CDR2 SNEGSKA (reference sequence). This CDR3 region has 12 residues. J was trimmed by 8 bases and V by 5 bases; bases with no gene match: 8.

In its sample, this clonotype was seen many times. The chain couples TRBV7-9 to TRBJ2-1; D is undetermined. The CDR3 is 14 amino acids. The germline V gene has CDR1 SEHNR and CDR2 FQNEAQ (reference sequence). Trimming removed 6 bases from V and 1 base from J, with 10 bases in between. CDR3 loop: CASRPDGSYNEQFF. The CDR3 DNA follows: TGTGCCAGCAGACCGGACGGGTCCTACAATGAGCAGTTCTTC.

This clonotype was seen ten or more times. This sequence joins TRBV28 and TRBJ2-7; 8 bases are shared with TRBD2. V lost 1 base and J lost 3; bases outside the gene matches: 8. The CDR3 has 16 residues. Germline CDR1 reads MDHEN; CDR2 reads SYDVKM. The CDR3 loop reads CASSLSGGGANYEQYF. The CDR3 nucleotides are TGTGCCAGCAGTTTATCGGGGGGGGGGGCGAACTACGAGCAGTACTTC. The full variable domain, in which reference TRBV28 and TRBJ2-7 provide the parts outside the CDR3, is DVKVTQSSRYLVKRTGEKVFLECVQDMDHENMFWYRQDPGLGLRLIYFSYDVKMKEKGDIPEGYSVSREKKERFSLILESASTNQTSMYLCASSLSGGGANYEQYFGPGTRLTVT.

This sequence joins TRBV19 and TRBJ1-1; D not resolved. This CDR3 is 12 amino acids long. The V end was cut by 7 bases, the J end by 6 bases, with 12 bases between. CDR1 LNHDA and CDR2 SQIVND come from the germline V gene (reference sequence). CDR3 protein: CASNGGISEAFF. DNA of the CDR3: TGTGCCAGTAATGGAGGAATCTCTGAAGCTTTCTTT.

In its sample, this clonotype was seen many times. The chain combines TRBV12-3 or TRBV12-4 with TRBJ1-2, with 7 nucleotides matching TRBD1. The CDR3 loop spans 14 amino acids. Trimming cost V 5 bases and J 4 bases; bases outside gene matches: 7. In nucleotides, the CDR3 is TGTGCCAGCAGTCCGGGACAGTTGGTCTATGGCTACACCTTC. Protein sequence: CASSPGQLVYGYTF.

J is TRBJ1-1 and V is TRBV25-1, with 9 bases that match TRBD1. Germline V lookup: CDR1 MGHDK, CDR2 SYGVNS. V gave up 1 base and J gave up 1 base; unmatched junction bases: 1. The CDR3 has 15 residues. The CDR3 DNA follows: TGTGCCAGCAGTGAATTGGGACAGGGGAACACTGAAGCTTTCTTT. Amino acids: CASSELGQGNTEAFF.

The V gene is TRBV28, the J gene TRBJ2-3; D ambiguous. Germline loops: CDR1 MDHEN, CDR2 SYDVKM. CDR3 length equals 16 residues. Between the trimmed V and J ends, which lost 5 bases and 2 bases, there was a span of 17 bases. The CDR3 region is CASSDLGTPHTDTQYF. The CDR3 coding sequence is TGTGCCAGCAGTGATCTAGGTACCCCCCACACAGATACGCAGTATTTT.

The rearrangement joins TRBV4-1 to TRBJ2-3, with unresolved D. This CDR3 region has 14 residues. The germline CDR1 and CDR2 sequences are MGHRA and YSYEKL. Trimming cost V 1 base and J 11 bases, with 16 bases left between them. CDR3 DNA: TGCGCCAGCAGCCAAGCAGGCGGACCCAACTTGCAGTATTTT. Its protein is CASSQAGGPNLQYF.

This clonotype showed up many times. The chain employs TRBV6-1 and TRBJ1-1; tentatively, D is TRBD1 (5 bases). The CDR3 consists of 13 residues. The V gene's germline CDR1 is MNHNS and CDR2 SASEGT. The germline V and J ends were trimmed by 4 bases and 0 bases, with 6 bases remaining between them. In DNA, the CDR3 is TGTGCCAGCAGTGTGGGACTGAACACTGAAGCTTTCTTT. Its translation is CASSVGLNTEAFF.

The V call is TRBV5-6, the J call TRBJ1-5; 8 bases fit TRBD1. The CDR3 is 16 residues long. With 1 base clipped from V and 2 bases from J, the junction kept 5 bases outside the gene matches. Germline V gene lookup returns CDR1 SGHDT and CDR2 YYEEEE. The chain's CDR3 is CASSLWAQGGNQPQHF. The DNA of the CDR3 is TGTGCCAGCAGCTTGTGGGCACAGGGGGGCAATCAGCCCCAGCATTTT.

The chain combines TRBV5-1 with TRBJ2-7; D is possibly TRBD1 or TRBD2 (5 bases each). The CDR3 loop spans 15 amino acids. Trimming took off 3 bases at V and 3 bases at J, with 16 bases between the two ends. Germline V gives CDR1 SGHRS, CDR2 YFSETQ. The CDR3 sequence is CASSSTGTALYEQYF. Written as DNA, the CDR3 is TGCGCCAGCAGCTCCACCGGGACGGCACTCTACGAGCAGTACTTC.

The chain joins TRBV27 to TRBJ1-5; 7 bases match TRBD1. Trimming at V came to 4 bases and at J to 0 bases, leaving 3 bases not matched to a gene. The CDR3 runs 15 residues. Germline V gene sequence: CDR1 MNHEY, CDR2 SMNVEV (reference sequence). The CDR3 DNA reads as TGTGCCAGCAGTTGGGGACAGTATAGCAATCAGCCCCAGCATTTT. Amino acid sequence: CASSWGQYSNQPQHF.

The chain recombines TRBV20-1 with TRBJ1-5, with 7 bases identical to TRBD1. After removal of 1 base from V and 3 bases from J, the junction contained 3 bases not matched to a gene. The V gene's germline CDR1 is DFQATT and CDR2 SNEGSKA (reference sequence). The CDR3 is 14 residues long. The chain's CDR3 is CSARAGTANQPQHF. CDR3 coding DNA: TGCAGTGCTAGAGCTGGGACAGCCAATCAGCCCCAGCATTTT.

This chain connects TRBV30 to TRBJ2-7; TRBD2 agrees at 10 bases. This CDR3 has 16 amino acids. CDR1 is GTSNPN and CDR2 is SVGIG in the germline V gene (reference sequence). The trim removed 2 bases at V and 0 bases at J, leaving 7 bases unmatched. The DNA of the CDR3 is TGTGCCTGGAGTCCCGGACTAGCGGCCAGCTCCTACGAGCAGTACTTC. It codes for CAWSPGLAASSYEQYF.

The gene calls are TRBV20-1 and TRBJ1-5, with TRBD1 matching over 11 bases. The length of the CDR3 is 16 residues. V trimming: 0 bases; J trimming: 2 bases; junction bases outside the gene matches: 3. Per the germline V gene, CDR1 is DFQATT and CDR2 is SNEGSKA (reference sequence). The CDR3 region has the DNA TGCAGTGCTAGAGATACGGGACAGGGGGGCAATCAGCCCCAGCATTTT. Amino acids: CSARDTGQGGNQPQHF.

This clonotype was recorded many times. The rearrangement joins TRBV3-1 to TRBJ1-1; D is undetermined. The CDR3 consists of 15 residues. CDR1 is LGHDT and CDR2 is YNNKEL in the germline V gene (reference sequence). V shed 4 bases and J shed 1 base, with 13 bases lying between them. CDR3 DNA: TGTGCCAGCAGCCGTCATTCAGGCGCGAACACTGAAGCTTTCTTT. Protein product: CASSRHSGANTEAFF.

This clonotype came up once. This chain connects TRBV9 to TRBJ2-1; TRBD2 matches 7 bases. This CDR3 region has 15 residues. The junction had 5 bases not matched to a gene; V was cut back by 0 bases and J by 5 bases. The germline CDR1 and CDR2 sequences are SGDLS and YYNGEE. The CDR3 spells CASSVEWTRDNEQFF. CDR3 nucleotide sequence: TGTGCCAGCAGCGTAGAATGGACTAGGGACAATGAGCAGTTCTTC.

This clonotype has at least ten counts. This sequence joins TRBV11-3 and TRBJ2-1; 7 bases map to TRBD2. With 1 base clipped from V and 3 bases from J, the junction kept 3 bases outside the gene matches. Germline lookup yields CDR1 SGHNT and CDR2 YENEEA. This CDR3 has 15 amino acids. The CDR3 region is CASSLASGVYNEQFF. CDR3 DNA sequence: TGTGCCAGCAGCTTAGCTAGCGGAGTCTACAATGAGCAGTTCTTC.